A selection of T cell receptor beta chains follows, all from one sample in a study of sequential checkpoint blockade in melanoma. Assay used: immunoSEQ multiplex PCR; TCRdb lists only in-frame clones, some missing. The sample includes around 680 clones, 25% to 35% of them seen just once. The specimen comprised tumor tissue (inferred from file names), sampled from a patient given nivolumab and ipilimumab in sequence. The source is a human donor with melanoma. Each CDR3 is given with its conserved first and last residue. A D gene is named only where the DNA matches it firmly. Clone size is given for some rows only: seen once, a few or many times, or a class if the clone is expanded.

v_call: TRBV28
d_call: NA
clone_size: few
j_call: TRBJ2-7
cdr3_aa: CASSHRFYEQYF
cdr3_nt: TGTGCCAGCAGTCACCGATTCTACGAGCAGTACTTC

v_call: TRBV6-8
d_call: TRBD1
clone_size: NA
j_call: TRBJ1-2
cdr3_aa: CASSYGGQGQGYTF
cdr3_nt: TGTGCCAGCAGTTACGGGGGACAGGGGCAAGGCTACACCTTC

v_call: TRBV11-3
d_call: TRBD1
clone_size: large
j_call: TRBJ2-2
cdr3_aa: CASTLRSQGVGGELFF
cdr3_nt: TGTGCCAGCACCCTTAGGTCCCAGGGGGTCGGCGGGGAGCTGTTTTTT

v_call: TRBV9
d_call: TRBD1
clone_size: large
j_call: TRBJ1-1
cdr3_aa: CASSVEGRGFTEAFF
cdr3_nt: TGTGCCAGCAGCGTAGAGGGCAGGGGGTTCACTGAAGCTTTCTTT

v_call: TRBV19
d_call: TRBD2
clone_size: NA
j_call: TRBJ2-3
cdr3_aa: CASSQLAGGLTDTQYF
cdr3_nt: TGTGCCAGTAGTCAGCTAGCGGGGGGGTTGACAGATACGCAGTATTTT

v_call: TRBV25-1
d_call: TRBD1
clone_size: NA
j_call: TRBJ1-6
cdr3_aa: CASSEPPRGQGNSPLHF
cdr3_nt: TGTGCCAGCAGTGAACCCCCTAGGGGACAGGGGAATTCACCCCTCCACTTT

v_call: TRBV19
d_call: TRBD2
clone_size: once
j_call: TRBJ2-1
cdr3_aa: CASSIMASGGHNEQFF
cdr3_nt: TGTGCCAGTAGTATAATGGCTAGCGGGGGGCACAATGAGCAGTTCTTC

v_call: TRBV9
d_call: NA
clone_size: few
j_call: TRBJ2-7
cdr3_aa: CVRSLDSYEQYF
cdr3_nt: TGTGTCAGAAGCTTAGACTCCTACGAGCAGTACTTC

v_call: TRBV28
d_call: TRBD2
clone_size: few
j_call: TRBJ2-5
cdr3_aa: CASSPYTGQIAGEGLETQYF
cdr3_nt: TGTGCCAGCAGTCCATATACAGGACAGATAGCGGGAGAGGGGTTGGAGACCCAGTACTTC

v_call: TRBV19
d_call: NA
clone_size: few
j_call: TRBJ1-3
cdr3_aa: CASKKVSGNTIYF
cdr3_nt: TGTGCCAGTAAAAAGGTCTCTGGAAACACCATATATTTT

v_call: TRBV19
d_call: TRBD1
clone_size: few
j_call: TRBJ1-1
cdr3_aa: CASSIGGQGAEAFF
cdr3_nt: TGTGCCAGTAGTATTGGAGGACAGGGGGCAGAAGCTTTCTTT

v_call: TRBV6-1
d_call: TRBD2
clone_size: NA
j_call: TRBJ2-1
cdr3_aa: CASSEDVAGGSNEQFF
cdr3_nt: TGTGCCAGCAGTGAAGATGTGGCGGGAGGATCCAATGAGCAGTTCTTC

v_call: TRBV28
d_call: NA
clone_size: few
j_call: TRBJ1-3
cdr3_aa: CASGSRAGGNTIYF
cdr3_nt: TGTGCCAGCGGATCTAGGGCAGGGGGAAACACCATATATTTT

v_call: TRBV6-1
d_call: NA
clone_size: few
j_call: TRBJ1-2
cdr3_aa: CASSESQGPYGYTF
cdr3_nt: TGTGCCAGCAGTGAAAGTCAGGGCCCCTATGGCTACACCTTC

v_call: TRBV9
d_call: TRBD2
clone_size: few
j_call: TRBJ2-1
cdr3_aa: CASSASSGNEQFF
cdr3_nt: TGTGCCAGCAGCGCCAGTAGCGGGAATGAGCAGTTCTTC

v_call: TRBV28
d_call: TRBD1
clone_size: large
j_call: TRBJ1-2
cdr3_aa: CASSHRGLSYGYTF
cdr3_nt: TGTGCCAGCAGTCACAGGGGTCTCAGCTATGGCTACACCTTC

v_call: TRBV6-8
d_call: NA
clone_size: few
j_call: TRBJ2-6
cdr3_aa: CASRASSSGANVLTF
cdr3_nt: TGTGCCAGCAGGGCCTCGAGCTCTGGGGCCAACGTCCTGACTTTC

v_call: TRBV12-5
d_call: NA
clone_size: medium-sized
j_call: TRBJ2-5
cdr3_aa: CASIDRALETQYF
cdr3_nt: TGTGCCAGCATTGATCGGGCATTAGAGACCCAGTACTTC

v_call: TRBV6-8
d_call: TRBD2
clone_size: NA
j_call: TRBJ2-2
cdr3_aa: CASSDGTSAGELFF
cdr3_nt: TGTGCCAGCAGTGACGGGACTAGCGCCGGGGAGCTGTTTTTT

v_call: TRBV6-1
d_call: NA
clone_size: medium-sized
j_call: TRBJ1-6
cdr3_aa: CASREQPESSPLHF
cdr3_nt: TGTGCCAGCAGGGAACAGCCAGAGAGTTCACCCCTCCACTTT

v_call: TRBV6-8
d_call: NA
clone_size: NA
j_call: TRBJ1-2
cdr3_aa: CASRESGNRDTF
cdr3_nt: TGTGCCAGCAGAGAATCAGGGAATAGAGACACCTTC

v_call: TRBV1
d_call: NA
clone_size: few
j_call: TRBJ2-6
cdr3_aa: CASRQTGGRAAFSGANVLTF
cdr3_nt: TGCGCCAGCAGACAAACGGGGGGTCGGGCGGCCTTCTCTGGGGCCAACGTCCTGACTTTC

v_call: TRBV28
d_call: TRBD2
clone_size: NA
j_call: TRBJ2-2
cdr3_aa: CASSPGTRDTGELFF
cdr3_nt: TGTGCCAGCAGTCCCGGGACTAGAGACACCGGGGAGCTGTTTTTT

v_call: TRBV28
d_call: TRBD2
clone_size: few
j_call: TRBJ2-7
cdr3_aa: CASSRRGGLDEQYF
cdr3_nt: TGTGCCAGCAGCCGCCGGGGGGGGCTGGACGAGCAGTACTTC

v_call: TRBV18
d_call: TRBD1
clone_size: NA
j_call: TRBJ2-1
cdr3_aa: CASFLGTGINEQFF
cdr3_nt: TGTGCCAGCTTCCTAGGGACAGGGATCAATGAGCAGTTCTTC

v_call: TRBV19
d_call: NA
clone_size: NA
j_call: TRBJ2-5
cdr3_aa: CASSGGETQYF
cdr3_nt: TGTGCCAGTTCGGGTGGGGAGACCCAGTACTTC

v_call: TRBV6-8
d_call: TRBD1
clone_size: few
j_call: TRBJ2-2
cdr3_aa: CAISDRDTGELFF
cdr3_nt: TGTGCCATTTCCGACAGGGACACCGGGGAGCTGTTTTTT

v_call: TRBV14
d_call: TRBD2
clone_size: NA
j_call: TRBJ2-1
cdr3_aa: CASSHRLAGYNEQFF
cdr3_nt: TGTGCCAGCAGCCATCGATTAGCGGGTTACAATGAGCAGTTCTTC

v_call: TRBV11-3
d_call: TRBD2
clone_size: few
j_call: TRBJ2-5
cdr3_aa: CASSLDLGLAGETQYF
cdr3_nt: TGTGCCAGCAGCTTAGACCTGGGACTAGCGGGAGAGACCCAGTACTTC

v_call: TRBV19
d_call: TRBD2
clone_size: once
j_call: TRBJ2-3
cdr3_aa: CASSMQGGRAGDTQYF
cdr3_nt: TGTGCCAGTAGTATGCAAGGCGGGAGGGCCGGGGATACGCAGTATTTT

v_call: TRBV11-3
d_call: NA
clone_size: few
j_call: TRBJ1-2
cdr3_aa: CASSPGSSSYGYTF
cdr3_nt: TGTGCCAGCAGCCCGGGATCCTCGTCCTATGGCTACACCTTC

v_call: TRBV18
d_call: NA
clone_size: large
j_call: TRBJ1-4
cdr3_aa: CASSPSQRGEKLFF
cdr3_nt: TGTGCCAGCTCACCGTCCCAACGTGGCGAAAAACTGTTTTTT

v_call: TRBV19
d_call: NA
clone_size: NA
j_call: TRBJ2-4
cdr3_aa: CASSIEGAKNIQYF
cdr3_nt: TGTGCCAGTAGTATCGAAGGGGCCAAAAACATTCAGTACTTC

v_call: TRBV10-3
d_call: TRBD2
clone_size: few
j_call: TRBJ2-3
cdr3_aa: CASSAGDTDTQYF
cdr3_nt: TGTGCCAGCTCGGCGGGGGACACAGATACGCAGTATTTT

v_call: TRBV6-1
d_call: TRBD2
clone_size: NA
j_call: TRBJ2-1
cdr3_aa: CASSEALSGVYNEQFF
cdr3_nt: TGTGCCAGCAGTGAAGCGCTGAGCGGGGTTTACAATGAGCAGTTCTTC

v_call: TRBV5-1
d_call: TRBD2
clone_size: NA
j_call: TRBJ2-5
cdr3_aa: CASSLAGLLKETQYF
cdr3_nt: TGCGCCAGCAGCTTGGCGGGACTACTAAAGGAGACCCAGTACTTC

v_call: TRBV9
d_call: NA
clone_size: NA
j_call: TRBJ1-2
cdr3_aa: CASSDSMGYYGYTF
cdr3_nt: TGTGCCAGCAGTGATTCTATGGGGTACTATGGCTACACCTTC

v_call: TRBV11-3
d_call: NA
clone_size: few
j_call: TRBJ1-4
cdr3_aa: CASSLGFGINREKLFF
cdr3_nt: TGTGCCAGCAGCTTAGGTTTTGGCATAAACCGTGAAAAACTGTTTTTT

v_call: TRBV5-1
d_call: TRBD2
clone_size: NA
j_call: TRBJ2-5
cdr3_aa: CASSPDPGLAGGTQYF
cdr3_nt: TGCGCCAGCAGTCCGGACCCGGGACTAGCGGGGGGGACCCAGTACTTC

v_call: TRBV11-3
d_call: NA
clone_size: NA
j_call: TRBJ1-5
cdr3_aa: CASSLGEWGNQPQHF
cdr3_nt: TGTGCCAGCAGCTTGGGGGAGTGGGGCAATCAGCCCCAGCATTTT

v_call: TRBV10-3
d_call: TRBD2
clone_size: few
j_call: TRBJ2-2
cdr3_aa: CATSPGLNTGELFF
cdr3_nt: TGTGCCACCTCGCCGGGACTAAACACCGGGGAGCTGTTTTTT